This T cell receptor (beta chain) is drawn from a study of T cell clonality in common variable immunodeficiency (dated by TCRdb to the mid-2010s). Summary of the overall study and its limitations: Fewer deletions and N-nucleotide insertions were reportedly observed in CVID TCRbeta sequences, and highly modified clones with 13 or more V deletions were reportedly absent from CVID TCRbeta sequences. Correlations of repertoire features with clinical complications were constrained by heterogeneity among patients within the CVID cohort. Compared with healthy controls, CVID subjects showed increased TCRbeta clonality (t-test p = 0.018), a feature most characteristic of about a third of subjects. Healthy controls shared more TCRbeta clones with each other than CVID subjects shared among themselves (p < 0.0001). The authors noted that sequencing repertoires of T cell subpopulations would be needed to clarify what caused the increased clonality in CVID. Even though DNA input was the same, control samples had an average of about 89,000 unique sequences each, compared with approximately 30,000 in CVID samples.

Concerning this clone: Its antigen is still unknown. The CDR3 extends 3 residues past the end of the read, so its final part is completed from the germline J gene.

Equivalent amounts of genomic DNA from CVID and control samples were used as sequencing input. For every sample, a 60 bp segment covering the rearranged TCRbeta CDR3 region was amplified and then sequenced. The immunoSEQ assay, a bias-corrected multiplex PCR combined with high-throughput sequencing, was used to amplify TCRbeta. In the paper's pipeline: Each unique nucleotide sequence was treated as a clone and annotated with V, D and J genes, copy number and frequency. Sequences were labeled productive if in frame, and non-productive if out of frame or containing stop codons. As previously described, clonality was calculated on the basis of Shannon's entropy. Mean CDR3 Kyte-Doolittle hydropathy was derived from the predicted amino acid sequences of productive clones. The R hclust function was used to hierarchically cluster scaled V gene usage with Manhattan distance and complete linkage. To assess clone sharing by CDR3 amino acid sequence, 12 repertoires per group were resampled over 100 rounds. The repertoires were screened for more than 55 published EBV-specific TCRbeta sequences and 200 to 250 published CMV-specific TCRbeta sequences. Two CVID samples that yielded fewer than 10,000 sequences were excluded from the analysis, so around 40 CVID repertoires were retained. What TCRdb holds here is the immuneACCESS table cut down to in-frame rearrangements. Part of the clones is not present; checked against another copy, under half of the missing clones reflect an unresolved V gene, and the others are unexplained. V and J calls and clone size follow that table, whereas D and trimming were derived from the DNA. For this sample, about 19,000 clones are listed, none of them singletons. 24% of the sample goes to the ten largest clones.

Germline trimming: 5 bases from V, 3 bases from J; junction bases outside gene matches: 7. The germline V gene encodes CDR1 SSHAT and CDR2 FNYEAQ (reference sequence). The CDR3, from cysteine to phenylalanine, totals 15 residues. Of the CDR3's DNA, 36 bases were read; they are in frame from base 1. Standard criteria, namely reduction of serum IgG, IgA and/or IgM below the normal range together with specific antibody deficiency, were applied for the diagnosis of CVID. A total of 45 or so subjects (around 15 female and approximately 30 male; age range about 9 to 65 years, mean age roughly 40) were included in the CVID group. Most CVID patients and most healthy controls were of Caucasian heritage. At the time of study participation, every CVID subject had been on replacement immunoglobulin therapy for at least one year. No CVID subject was ill or taking immunomodulatory or immunosuppressive medication when blood was collected. Heparinized peripheral whole blood samples of about 4.5 to 9 ml were obtained from each donor. Genomic DNA from adults with common variable immune deficiency (CVID) and from healthy adult controls was used for sequencing of TCRbeta CDR3 repertoires. Diluted blood was subjected to density centrifugation over Hypaque 1077 or Ficoll-Paque for isolation of peripheral blood mononuclear cells. Unsorted mononuclear cells served as the source of genomic DNA, which was extracted either by Qiagen column purification or by a centrifugation-based method.

The sequence was obtained from a human donor with common variable immunodeficiency. Sequenced input: peripheral blood mononuclear cells. This chain is built from TRBV7-7 and TRBJ2-1, with 7 bases in between that match TRBD1. The CDR3 has the sequence CASSSGQGDYNEQFF. CDR3 DNA (partial): TGTGCCAGCAGCAGCGGTCAGGGGGACTACAATGAG. Reference TRBV7-7 and TRBJ2-1 proteins supply the regions before and after the CDR3; the full variable domain is: GAGVSQSPRYKVTKRGQDVTLRCDPISSHATLYWYQQALGQGPEFLTYFNYEAQPDKSGLPSDRFSAERPEGSISTLTIQRTEQRDSAMYRCASSSGQGDYNEQFFGPGTRLTVL.